This T cell receptor beta chain comes out of a study of T cell responses to AZD1222 COVID-19 vaccine (dated by TCRdb to about 2021). About the full investigation: A total of under 250 trial participants underwent TCR sequencing, of whom 200 to 220 had received two doses of AZD1222 and some 25 had received two doses of the MenACWY control vaccine. Trial participants were enrolled by age into 18-55, 56-69 and 70-plus year subgroups, with around 150, 28 and 57 TCR-sequenced participants respectively.

Taken with the paper, the label for time point translates to: about 28 days (+/-7) after the second vaccine dose. AZD1222 recipients with second doses at about 4 weeks or about 12 weeks were pooled, because spike-specific TCR depth and breadth did not differ between schedules. The vaccinee samples were drawn from two UK trials, COV001 and COV002, one of which was a single-blind randomized controlled phase 2/3 trial testing AZD1222 (ChAdOx1 nCoV-19) in healthy adults. Trial participant PBMC samples were collected at day 0 and day 28 after the second dose for TCRbeta chain sequencing. Per the germline V gene, MNHEY is the CDR1 and SVGAGI is the CDR2. A distance of 21 bases separates the germline ends of V and J, which lose 10 bases and 5 bases respectively. The CDR3 sequence holds 14 residues, the cysteine and phenylalanine included. Only the CDR3 DNA stays, 42 bases, in frame from base 1. Overall study outcomes, separate from this receptor: Spike-specific TCR breadth and depth rose significantly after two AZD1222 doses compared with day 0 and with MenACWY recipients. The whole spike protein was spanned by vaccine-associated CD4 TCRs, and dominant responses were seen in regions 160-218 and 743-854. Conclusions about previously exposed vaccinees are limited because only five to seven AZD1222 recipients were SARS-CoV-2 seropositive at baseline. No day 14 peak-response samples were available, so repertoires were characterized only after the peak T cell response. Reportedly, close to half of the unique spike-specific TCRs recognized epitopes lying outside the regions that are mutated in the B.1.351 and B.1.1.7 variants. Participants were mostly white British, with more females than males. The authors suggested clonal diversity may have been underestimated. In the small 56-69-year group, the increase in depth fell short of significance, most likely because of low power.

The CDR3 regions of human TCRbeta chains were analyzed by immunosequencing. The original pipeline was this. TCRs in the repertoires were matched against a reference library of SARS-CoV-2-specific TCRs that had been generated with the MIRA antigen-specificity platform. Breadth meant the fraction of unique TCRs that were SARS-CoV-2-associated, whereas depth meant the fraction of total T cells that were SARS-CoV-2-associated. Using the MIRA data, each spike-specific TCR was assigned both to the spike region to which the TCR was reactive and to a CD4 or CD8 class. Log10-transformed breadth and depth values were compared by one-way ANOVA with Sidak's multiple comparisons tests. Drawn from immuneACCESS, this table holds only the in-frame rearrangements with V and J called that TCRdb kept. Clones are partly lost; checked studies trace under half to an unresolved V gene and leave the rest unexplained. Clone size and the V and J calls come from that table; the DNA yielded D and trimming. This sample lists roughly 120,000 clones; 92% were detected once. Of the sample, 1.6% falls within the top ten clones.

For this clone: Its antigen is currently not known. No quality values exist for individual bases; no much larger clone is one base distant.

The sequence links TRBV6-5 to TRBJ2-7, with the D gene uncertain. The sequence was obtained from an adult who received the AZD1222 COVID-19 vaccine. This sample comprised peripheral blood, obtained 28 days after the second AZD1222 dose. The CDR3 is CATSLGTPPNEQYF. The nucleotides are TGTGCCACCTCCCTAGGTACCCCCCCCAACGAGCAGTACTTC.